The following is a T cell receptor beta chain sequence with its context. What this receptor recognizes is not known. No much larger clone exists at a distance of one base, and base qualities are not known. Each clonotype received, on average, approximately 9.9x coverage in deep resolution sequencing performed on a MiSeq, where the target depth lay between 1 in 1 million and 1 in 200,000 T cells. The immunoSEQ hsTCRB Kit was used to generate TCR beta libraries. The study's processing was this. Data were analyzed with ImmunoSEQ Data Assistant and ImmunoSEQ Analyzer, with V, D and J genes assigned per IMGT definitions. Clonality, which ranges from 0 to 1, was calculated by subtracting the normalized Shannon entropy of productive rearrangement frequencies from one. Public clonotype analysis was restricted to overrepresented clonotypes comprising at least 0.05% of each patient's repertoire. Repertoires from about a dozen age-matched healthy donors in immuneACCESS were used as clonality controls. What TCRdb holds here is the immuneACCESS table cut down to in-frame rearrangements. Part of the clones is not present; checked against another copy, under half of the missing clones reflect an unresolved V gene, and the others are unexplained. The V and J calls and clone size are taken from that table; D and trimming were inferred from the DNA. The sample records about 86,000 clones, around 84% of which are singletons. The ten biggest clones cover around 5.4% of the sample.

The data are from a study of cytotoxic CD8 clonotypes in ibrutinib-treated CLL (dated by TCRdb to the early 2020s). Turning to the overall study: The cohort had ten to twelve relapsed/refractory and more than 14 treatment-naive patients; 17 were IGHV unmutated. An average of 255,043 productive templates and 94,082 productive rearrangements was obtained per sample. Responses were partial in approximately 24 patients and complete in 2; after median approximately 67 months follow-up, 14 stayed in remission and roughly twelve progressed. Of the 85 to 90 participants in the trial, about 26 had longitudinal samples available. Response samples were taken after a median of about a year on treatment, ranging from roughly 6 to 36 months. Cryopreserved peripheral blood mononuclear cells were obtained before treatment, at response, and at either sustained remission or disease progression. Points the paper makes about the study in general: Baseline clonality was found to be higher than that of age-matched healthy donors and was strongly correlated with circulating CD8+ T-cell counts. Sampling times were not matched between sustained-remission and progressing patients, and lymph node repertoires were not studied. Public clonotypes were found to be uncommon and were observed to contract or remain stable during treatment; the increase in clonality was shown to reflect expansion of private clonotypes at ibrutinib response. At ibrutinib response clonality went up, during sustained remission it held steady, and at progression it dropped back toward baseline.

From the germline V gene, CDR1 is SGHNT and CDR2 is YENEEA. Trimming accounts for 5 bases at V and 7 bases at J, while the number of junction bases matched to no gene is 12. From the cysteine up to the phenylalanine, the CDR3 has a length of 16 residues. CDR3 DNA only is kept here, 48 bases in frame from base 1. For TCR beta library preparation, about 2 micrograms of genomic DNA was extracted from cryopreserved PBMCs. High-throughput TCR beta sequencing was performed on longitudinal blood samples from CLL patients receiving ibrutinib monotherapy. Patients were enrolled in a phase 2 open-label single-center ibrutinib monotherapy trial.

The sequencing here drew on PBMCs, taken before ibrutinib treatment. The rearrangement joined TRBV11-3 to TRBJ2-1; 9 nucleotides in the junction match TRBD2. The sequence was collected from a human donor with chronic lymphocytic leukemia. This receptor carries the CDR3 CASSHGVAGVSNEQFF. The nucleotides are TGTGCCAGCAGCCACGGCGTAGCGGGAGTTTCAAATGAGCAGTTCTTC.